This T cell receptor (beta chain) was recorded in a study of CD8 T cells in Susac syndrome. Reverse transcription of roughly 0.45 to 1 ug RNA used random hexamers. TCRdb analysed the immunoSEQ multiplex PCR reads with MiXCR anew, one entry per CDR3 protein. Of about 160,000 distinct CDR3 sequences listed, around 93% are singletons. A remark on this clonotype: The antigen is not known.

General observations from the study: The authors acknowledged that the study's TCR sequencing and HLA analysis involved relatively few individuals.

V was pared by 1 base and J by 4 bases, with 13 bases between. Germline V CDR1 and CDR2: LGHDT, YNNKEL (reference sequence). The CDR3 contains 15 residues. Negative isolation was used for CD8+ and CD4+ T cells and FACS enrichment for TEMRA cells. The sequence derives from a human donor in good health. Sample: CD4+ T cells from PBMCs. The chain employs TRBV3-1 and TRBJ1-1; a possible D gene is TRBD1 (5 bases). The CDR3 sequence: CASSQAGRVGTEAFF. For the CDR3, the DNA is TGTGCCAGCAGCCAAGCCGGCAGGGTAGGCACTGAAGCTTTCTTT.